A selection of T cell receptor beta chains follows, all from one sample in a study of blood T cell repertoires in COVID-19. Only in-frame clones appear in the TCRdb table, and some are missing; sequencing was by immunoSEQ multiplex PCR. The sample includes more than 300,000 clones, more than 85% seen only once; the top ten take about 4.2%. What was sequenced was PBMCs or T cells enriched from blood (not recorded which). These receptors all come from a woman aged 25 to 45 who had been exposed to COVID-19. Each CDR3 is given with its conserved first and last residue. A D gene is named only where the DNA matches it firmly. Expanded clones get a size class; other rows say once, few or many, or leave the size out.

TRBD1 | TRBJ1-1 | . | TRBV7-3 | CASSRGQGTEAFF | TGTGCCAGCAGTCGCGGACAGGGCACTGAAGCTTTCTTT
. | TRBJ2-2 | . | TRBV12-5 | CASGLVLDTGELFF | TGTGCTAGTGGTTTGGTTCTTGACACCGGGGAGCTGTTTTTT
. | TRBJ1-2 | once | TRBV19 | CASSDPRGTADYGYTF | TGTGCCAGTAGTGACCCGAGAGGAACCGCCGACTATGGCTACACCTTC
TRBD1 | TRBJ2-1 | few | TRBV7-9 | CASSSGTGVFF | TGTGCCAGCAGTTCCGGGACAGGGGTGTTCTTC
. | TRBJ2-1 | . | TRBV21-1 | CASSKQPSGEMSSYNEQFF | TGTGCCAGCAGCAAGCAACCCTCGGGGGAAATGAGCTCCTACAATGAGCAGTTCTTC
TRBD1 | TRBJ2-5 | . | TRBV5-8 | CASSQIRQGASETQYF | TGTGCCAGCAGCCAGATCCGACAGGGGGCTTCGGAGACCCAGTACTTC
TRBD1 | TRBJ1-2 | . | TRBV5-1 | CASSGTTGGIGNYGYTF | TGCGCCAGCAGCGGGACCACAGGGGGCATAGGAAACTATGGCTACACCTTC
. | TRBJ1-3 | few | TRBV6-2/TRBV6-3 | CASSYRGRSGNTIYF | TGTGCCAGCAGTTACAGGGGCCGCTCTGGAAACACCATATATTTT
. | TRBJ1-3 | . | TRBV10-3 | CAISAQGRSGNTIYF | TGTGCCATCAGTGCGCAGGGGCGGTCTGGAAACACCATATATTTT
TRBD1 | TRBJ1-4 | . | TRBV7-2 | CASSSRGQGYEKLFF | TGTGCCAGCAGCTCCCGGGGACAGGGGTATGAAAAACTGTTTTTT
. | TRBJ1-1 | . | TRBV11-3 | CASKGVNTEAFF | TGTGCCAGCAAAGGGGTGAACACTGAAGCTTTCTTT
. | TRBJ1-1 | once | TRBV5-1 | CASSLAGGNTEAFF | TGCGCCAGCAGCTTGGCCGGAGGGAACACTGAAGCTTTCTTT
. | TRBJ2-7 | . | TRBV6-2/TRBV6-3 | CASSYSRLLDLSYEQYF | TGTGCCAGCAGTTACTCGAGACTTCTTGACCTCTCCTACGAGCAGTACTTC
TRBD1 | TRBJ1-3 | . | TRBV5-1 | CASSPGGTGASGNTIYF | TGCGCCAGCAGCCCGGGGGGGACAGGGGCGTCAGGAAACACCATATATTTT
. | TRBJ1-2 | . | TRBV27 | CASAPGGLNYGYTF | TGTGCCAGCGCCCCGGGGGGTTTAAACTATGGCTACACCTTC
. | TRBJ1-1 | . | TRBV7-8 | CASSLTTGNTEAFF | TGTGCCAGCAGTTTAACGACAGGTAACACTGAAGCTTTCTTT
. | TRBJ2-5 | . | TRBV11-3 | CASSLGGGETQYF | TGTGCCAGCAGCTTAGGGGGAGGAGAGACCCAGTACTTC
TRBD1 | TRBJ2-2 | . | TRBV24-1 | CATSDPGQGAAGELFF | TGTGCCACCAGTGATCCGGGACAGGGGGCGGCCGGGGAGCTGTTTTTT
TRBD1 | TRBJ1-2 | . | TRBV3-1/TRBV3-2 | CASSHGQGLGYTF | TGTGCCAGCAGCCACGGACAGGGTCTAGGCTACACCTTC
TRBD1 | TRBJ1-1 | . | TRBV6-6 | CASSRTGAVNTEAFF | TGTGCCAGCAGTCGGACAGGGGCCGTCAACACTGAAGCTTTCTTT
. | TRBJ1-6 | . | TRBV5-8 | CASSWPDGEGSPLHF | TGTGCCAGCAGCTGGCCCGATGGTGAGGGTTCACCCCTCCACTTT
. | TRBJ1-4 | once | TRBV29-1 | CSVAWAPNEKLFF | TGCAGCGTTGCTTGGGCCCCCAATGAAAAACTGTTTTTT
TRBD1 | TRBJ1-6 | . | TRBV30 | CAWSVISWDRSNSPLHF | TGTGCCTGGAGTGTAATCTCGTGGGACAGGAGTAATTCACCCCTCCACTTT
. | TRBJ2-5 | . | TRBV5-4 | CASSSSRASQETQYF | TGTGCCAGCAGCTCCTCTCGGGCTAGCCAGGAGACCCAGTACTTC
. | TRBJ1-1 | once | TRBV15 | CATSRGRVSNTEAFF | TGTGCCACCAGCAGAGGGAGGGTTTCGAACACTGAAGCTTTCTTT